The text below deals with one T cell receptor (beta chain). What it binds is unknown. This record comes from a study of T cell responses to AZD1222 COVID-19 vaccine. Study-wide findings and caveats: After two AZD1222 doses, spike-specific TCR breadth and depth rose versus day 0. Clonal diversity was possibly underestimated, and white British individuals and females predominated among donors. Among those given AZD1222, only five or six were seropositive at baseline.

The CDR3 extends over 13 amino acids. The germline gives CDR1 KGHDR, CDR2 SFDVKD. Trimming stripped 5 bases from V and 8 bases from J, with 12 bases between. Only in-frame clones appear in the TCRdb table, and some are missing; sequencing was by immunoSEQ multiplex PCR. The sample records 150,000 to 200,000 clones, about 87% being singletons. The material sequenced was peripheral blood, taken on day 0 of AZD1222 vaccination. The sequence was collected from an adult in good health. The gene calls are TRBV24-1 and TRBJ2-1; D might be TRBD1 or TRBD2, each matching 5 bases. CDR3 bases: TGTGCCACCAGTGTGGGGGTCAGGGATGAGCAGTTCTTC. Its protein is CATSVGVRDEQFF.